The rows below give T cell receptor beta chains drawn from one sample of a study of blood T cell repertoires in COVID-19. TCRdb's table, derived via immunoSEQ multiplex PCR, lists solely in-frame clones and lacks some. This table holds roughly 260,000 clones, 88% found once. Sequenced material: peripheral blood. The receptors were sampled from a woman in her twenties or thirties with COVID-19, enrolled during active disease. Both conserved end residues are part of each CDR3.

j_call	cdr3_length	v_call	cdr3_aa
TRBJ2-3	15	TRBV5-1	CASRGDSQGADTQYF
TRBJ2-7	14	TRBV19	CASSPLADFYEQYF
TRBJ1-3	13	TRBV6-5	CASRQGSGNTIYF
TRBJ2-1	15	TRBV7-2	CASSLRGSSYNEQFF
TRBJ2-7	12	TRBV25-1	CASSGVGYEQYF
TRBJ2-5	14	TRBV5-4	CASSLTGNQETQYF
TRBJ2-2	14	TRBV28	CASSFRRHTGELFF
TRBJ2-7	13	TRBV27	CASSLGAGYEQYF
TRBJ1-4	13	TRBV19	CASMRKIGEKLFF
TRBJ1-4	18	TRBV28	CASSLSRTGRVTNEKLFF
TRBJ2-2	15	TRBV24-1	CATASGRKDTGELFF
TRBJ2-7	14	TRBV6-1	CASSEVGGTYEQYF
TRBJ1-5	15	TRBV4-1	CASRRTGDFNQPQHF
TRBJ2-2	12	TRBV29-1	CSVELNTGELFF
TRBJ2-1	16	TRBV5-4	CASSGTSGSSYNEQFF
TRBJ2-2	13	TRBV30	CAWSLSAAGELFF
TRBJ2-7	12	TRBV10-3	CAITGPGTEQYF
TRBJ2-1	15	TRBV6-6	CASSPGTSGRTRQFF
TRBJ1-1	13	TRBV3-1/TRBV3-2	CASSHRGGPEAFF
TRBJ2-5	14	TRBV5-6	CASSRIGTEETQYF
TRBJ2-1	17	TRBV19	CASSIAIAGGRYNEQFF
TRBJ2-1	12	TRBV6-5	CASSGGGNEQFF
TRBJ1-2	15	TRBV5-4	CASSTPDRSFYGYTF
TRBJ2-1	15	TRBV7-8	CASSTSMDRYNEQFF
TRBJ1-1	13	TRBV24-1	CATSDRGNTEAFF
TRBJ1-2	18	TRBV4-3	CASSQAPPGLRGLSGYTF
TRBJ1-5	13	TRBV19	CASSHRDNQPQHF
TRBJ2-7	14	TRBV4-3	CASSPGLADYEQYF
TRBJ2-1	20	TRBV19	CASSIRITGRPANRGGEQFF
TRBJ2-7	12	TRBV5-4	CASSFSSYEQYF
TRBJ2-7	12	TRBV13	CASSFTGYEQYF
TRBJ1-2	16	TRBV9	CASSPQVRLKSYGYTF
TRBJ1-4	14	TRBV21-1	CASNRGHVDEKLFF
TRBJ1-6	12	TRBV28	CASRRRNSPLHF
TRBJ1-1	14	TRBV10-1	CASSESRGNTEAFF
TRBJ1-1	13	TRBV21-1	CATIRGKNTEAFF
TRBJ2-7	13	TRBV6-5	CASSRGPAREQYF
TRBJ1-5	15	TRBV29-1	CSVAGSEGSNQPQHF
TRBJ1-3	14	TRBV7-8	CASRHRGSGNTIYF
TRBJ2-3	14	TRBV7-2	CASSFSGHTDTQYF
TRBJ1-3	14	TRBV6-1	CASSEARPEATIYF
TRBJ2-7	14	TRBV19	CASSMQQGVGEQYF
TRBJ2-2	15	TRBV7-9	CASSLRDSYTGELFF
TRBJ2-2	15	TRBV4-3	CASSLDRSNTGELFF
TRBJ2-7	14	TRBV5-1	CASSSGQGSYEQYF
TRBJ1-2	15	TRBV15	CATSREDRKAGGYTF
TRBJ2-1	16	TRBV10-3	CTISESKAGGPIEQFF
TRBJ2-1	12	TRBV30	CAWRRSYNEQFF
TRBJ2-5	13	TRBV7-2	CASSWLLAETQYF
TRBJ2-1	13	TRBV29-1	CSVRDYTLYEQFF